The rows below give T cell receptor beta chains drawn from one sample of a study of cytomegalovirus exposure and HLA in healthy donors. This table comes from immunoSEQ multiplex PCR, and its TCRdb copy is limited to in-frame clones, with some not included. The table includes tens of thousands of clones, about 93% detected once. Sequenced sample: PBMCs. The receptors derive from a woman between 18 and 29 years old in good health and CMV-seronegative. Both conserved end residues are part of each CDR3. The D gene is left open where the match is weak. Rows give clone size only sometimes, using once, few, many, or a class for an expanded clone.

V gene	clone size	D gene	J gene	CDR3 protein	CDR3 DNA
TRBV6-5	NA	TRBD1	TRBJ2-7	CASSYEGTVVYEQYF	TGTGCCAGCAGTTACGAAGGGACAGTTGTCTACGAGCAGTACTTC
TRBV11-2	NA	NA	TRBJ1-5	CASSLDQISNQPQHF	TGTGCCAGCAGCTTAGATCAGATTAGCAATCAGCCCCAGCATTTT
TRBV15	NA	NA	TRBJ1-4	CATSRAGVGTNEKLFF	TGTGCCACCAGCAGGGCAGGGGTTGGAACTAATGAAAAACTGTTTTTT
TRBV7-2	NA	TRBD2	TRBJ2-1	CASSFIRLAGDNEQFF	TGTGCCAGCAGTTTCATAAGACTAGCGGGGGACAATGAGCAGTTCTTC
TRBV6-1	NA	NA	TRBJ2-1	CASSEAPGEGSGNEQFF	TGTGCCAGCAGTGAAGCCCCAGGGGAAGGAAGTGGGAATGAGCAGTTCTTC
TRBV11-2	NA	NA	TRBJ1-1	CASSLVINTEAFF	TGTGCCAGCAGCTTAGTTATAAACACTGAAGCTTTCTTT
TRBV15	NA	TRBD1	TRBJ2-5	CATSRAGTGPLQETQYF	TGTGCCACCAGCAGAGCTGGGACAGGGCCCCTACAAGAGACCCAGTACTTC
TRBV5-1	NA	TRBD1	TRBJ2-7	CASSPRTGSSYEQYF	TGCGCCAGCAGCCCGCGGACAGGGAGCTCCTACGAGCAGTACTTC
TRBV29-1	NA	TRBD1	TRBJ1-2	CSVRRTGVQGYTF	TGCAGCGTTCGCCGGACAGGGGTGCAGGGCTACACCTTC
TRBV4-3	once	TRBD1	TRBJ2-3	CASSQAGTGRTDTQYF	TGCGCCAGCAGCCAGGCCGGGACAGGGCGCACAGATACGCAGTATTTT
TRBV28	NA	NA	TRBJ1-5	CASSSTHGRNQPQHF	TGTGCCAGCAGTTCAACACATGGGAGAAATCAGCCCCAGCATTTT
TRBV7-9	NA	NA	TRBJ1-1	CASSPWNTEAFF	TGTGCCAGCAGTCCTTGGAACACTGAAGCTTTCTTT
TRBV4-3	NA	TRBD2	TRBJ2-4	CASSQAGARAGGPNIQYF	TGCGCCAGCAGCCAAGCGGGGGCGCGGGCGGGGGGGCCCAACATTCAGTACTTC
TRBV9	NA	TRBD1	TRBJ2-7	CASSVTGGASYEQYF	TGTGCCAGCAGCGTTACAGGGGGCGCGTCCTACGAGCAGTACTTC
TRBV5-4	NA	TRBD2	TRBJ2-3	CASSHSSGGGAKDTQYF	TGTGCCAGCAGCCACTCCTCGGGCGGGGGGGCCAAAGATACGCAGTATTTT
TRBV4-3	NA	NA	TRBJ1-1	CASSRERGLNTEAFF	TGCGCCAGCAGCAGGGAGCGGGGGTTGAACACTGAAGCTTTCTTT
TRBV18	NA	NA	TRBJ1-2	CASSPPPGWGYYGYTF	TGTGCCAGCTCACCACCCCCAGGGTGGGGTTACTATGGCTACACCTTC
TRBV7-2	NA	TRBD1	TRBJ1-4	CASSFGRGNEKLFF	TGTGCCAGCAGCTTCGGCAGGGGGAACGAAAAACTGTTTTTT
TRBV19	NA	NA	TRBJ1-2	CASSPAGYGYTF	TGTGCCAGTAGTCCGGCGGGCTATGGCTACACCTTC
TRBV4-1	NA	NA	TRBJ1-6	CASSQQGRNSPLHF	TGCGCCAGCAGCCAACAGGGCAGGAATTCACCCCTCCACTTT
TRBV5-6	NA	NA	TRBJ1-2	CASSSGVLHGYTF	TGTGCCAGCAGCTCCGGGGTGCTCCATGGCTACACCTTC
TRBV28	NA	TRBD2	TRBJ2-1	CASSYLAGGWFF	TGTGCCAGCAGTTACCTAGCGGGGGGATGGTTCTTC
TRBV9	NA	NA	TRBJ2-5	CASSVGFGLPQETQYF	TGTGCCAGCAGCGTAGGGTTCGGTTTACCCCAAGAGACCCAGTACTTC
TRBV15	once	TRBD1	TRBJ2-7	CATSGTGSFEQYF	TGTGCCACCAGCGGGACAGGGTCATTCGAGCAGTACTTC
TRBV5-5	NA	TRBD1	TRBJ1-2	CASNTASRGSINYGYTF	TGTGCCAGCAACACGGCAAGCAGGGGGAGTATAAACTATGGCTACACCTTC
TRBV7-2	NA	TRBD1	TRBJ2-7	CASSSGQVSYEQYF	TGTGCCAGCAGCTCGGGACAGGTCAGCTACGAGCAGTACTTC
TRBV7-6	NA	TRBD1	TRBJ2-7	CASSPPIGTGNYEQYF	TGTGCCAGCAGCCCCCCGATCGGGACAGGGAACTACGAGCAGTACTTC
TRBV2	NA	TRBD1	TRBJ2-7	CASSNRGRGSIEQYF	TGTGCCAGCAGCAATAGGGGGCGCGGAAGTATCGAGCAGTACTTC
TRBV5-8	NA	NA	TRBJ1-3	CASSLVVRNSGNTIYF	TGTGCCAGCAGCTTGGTAGTCAGGAACTCTGGAAACACCATATATTTT
TRBV29-1	few	NA	TRBJ1-1	CSFQGRTVNTEAFF	TGCAGCTTTCAGGGCCGAACGGTGAACACTGAAGCTTTCTTT
TRBV9	NA	NA	TRBJ2-1	CASSVEGGGPDEQFF	TGTGCCAGCAGCGTAGAAGGGGGGGGGCCCGATGAGCAGTTCTTC
TRBV6-5	NA	NA	TRBJ2-7	CASRPTAYEQYF	TGTGCCAGCAGGCCGACAGCTTACGAGCAGTACTTC
TRBV27	NA	TRBD2	TRBJ2-1	CASRKLAGGHEQFF	TGTGCCAGCAGAAAGCTAGCGGGGGGGCATGAGCAGTTCTTC
TRBV7-2	NA	TRBD2	TRBJ2-7	CASSGRGTSGASYEQYF	TGTGCCAGCAGCGGCCGAGGGACTAGCGGGGCGTCCTACGAGCAGTACTTC
TRBV7-2	NA	NA	TRBJ1-6	CASSLPGQWLSPLHF	TGTGCCAGCAGCCTACCTGGACAGTGGCTTTCACCCCTCCACTTT
TRBV2	once	TRBD2	TRBJ2-3	CASSRRGGKDTQYF	TGTGCCAGCAGTCGGCGGGGGGGCAAAGATACGCAGTATTTT
TRBV7-8	NA	TRBD1	TRBJ1-2	CASSRSDRGKGGYTF	TGTGCCAGCAGTCGTTCTGACAGGGGAAAAGGTGGCTACACCTTC
TRBV6-1	NA	NA	TRBJ2-2	CASSEPITGELFF	TGTGCCAGCAGTGAACCCATTACCGGGGAGCTGTTTTTT
TRBV30	NA	NA	TRBJ2-3	CAWSSGSSSTDTQYF	TGTGCCTGGAGTAGCGGCAGCTCTAGCACAGATACGCAGTATTTT
TRBV28	NA	NA	TRBJ2-6	CASSLLGAYSGANVLTF	TGTGCCAGCAGTCTCCTAGGGGCATACTCTGGGGCCAACGTCCTGACTTTC
TRBV18	NA	NA	TRBJ2-3	CASSPPGHGHRDTQYF	TGTGCCAGCTCACCACCGGGTCATGGACACCGAGATACGCAGTATTTT
TRBV19	NA	TRBD1	TRBJ1-4	CASSLTTGRNEKLFF	TGTGCCAGTAGTCTTACGACAGGGCGGAATGAAAAACTGTTTTTT
TRBV9	NA	TRBD1	TRBJ2-5	CASSVASGQDETQYF	TGTGCCAGCAGCGTAGCGTCCGGACAGGATGAGACCCAGTACTTC
TRBV7-2	NA	NA	TRBJ1-4	CASSRESGTGSKLFF	TGTGCCAGCAGCCGCGAATCGGGAACAGGGTCTAAACTGTTTTTT
TRBV7-2	NA	NA	TRBJ1-1	CASSLGASPNTEAFF	TGTGCCAGCAGCTTGGGGGCCAGCCCGAACACTGAAGCTTTCTTT
TRBV10-1	NA	TRBD1	TRBJ1-6	CANLDRDNSPLHF	TGCGCCAACCTAGACAGGGACAATTCACCCCTCCACTTT
TRBV12-2	NA	NA	TRBJ2-3	CASRLVVGESTDTQYF	TGTGCAAGTCGCTTAGTGGTAGGAGAAAGCACAGATACGCAGTATTTT
TRBV2	NA	NA	TRBJ2-1	CASSGTRQVRRDEQFF	TGTGCCAGCAGCGGAACAAGACAGGTGCGTAGGGATGAGCAGTTCTTC
TRBV6-4	NA	TRBD2	TRBJ2-3	CASSDGGGTADTQYF	TGTGCCAGCAGTGACGGCGGGGGAACCGCAGATACGCAGTATTTT
TRBV4-1	NA	NA	TRBJ1-4	CASSHTTGPATNEKLFF	TGCGCCAGCAGCCACACGACAGGTCCTGCAACTAATGAAAAACTGTTTTTT
TRBV28	NA	TRBD1	TRBJ2-1	CASSQLWDRAVDEQFF	TGTGCCAGCAGCCAACTTTGGGACAGGGCCGTAGATGAGCAGTTCTTC
TRBV5-1	NA	TRBD2	TRBJ2-5	CASSPSSGGGETQYF	TGCGCCAGCAGCCCGTCCAGCGGGGGAGGAGAGACCCAGTACTTC